Listed here are 11 T cell receptor beta chains from one sample, sequenced in a study of blood T cell repertoires in COVID-19. Here immunoSEQ multiplex PCR was the method, and the copy in TCRdb shows in-frame clones only, minus some. Among around 190,000 clones listed, approximately 84% were seen once. Material: peripheral blood. All receptors derive from a woman aged 80 or older with acute or convalescent COVID-19.

The rearrangement joins TRBV27 to TRBJ2-7; D is possibly TRBD1 (6 bases). The CDR3 consists of 13 residues. Germline values: CDR1 MNHEY, CDR2 SMNVEV (reference sequence). V was cut by 6 bases and J by 0 bases, with 9 bases left in between. This chain's CDR3 is CASRLTGSYEQYF. In DNA form, the CDR3 reads TGTGCCAGCAGATTGACAGGCTCCTACGAGCAGTACTTC.

This clone came up once. The V and J genes are TRBV4-3 and TRBJ1-1; unclear D gene. The CDR3 length is 14 residues. The V end lost 1 base, the J end lost 2 bases, and 8 bases lay between the germline ends. Germline lookup yields CDR1 LGHNA and CDR2 YSLEER. In nucleotides, the CDR3 is TGCGCCAGCAGCCAAGCAAACAGCAACACTGAAGCTTTCTTT. Translating gives CASSQANSNTEAFF.

The chain recombines TRBV6-5 with TRBJ1-1, with D hard to call. The V end was cut by 2 bases, the J end by 7 bases, with 11 bases between. The CDR3 covers 13 residues. CDR1 and CDR2 (germline): MNHEY, SVGAGI. CDR3 in DNA: TGTGCCAGCAGTTACGAGACTCGAGATGAAGCTTTCTTT. This encodes CASSYETRDEAFF.

This chain links TRBV7-2 with TRBJ2-1; a possible D gene is TRBD1 (6 bases). Germline CDR1 SGHTA, CDR2 FQGNSA. The V and J ends lost 2 bases and 10 bases respectively, with 12 bases between them. The CDR3 spans 13 residues. CDR3 amino acids: CASSLSRGREQFF. The CDR3 coding sequence is TGTGCCAGCAGCTTATCAAGGGGGAGAGAGCAGTTCTTC.

The chain recombines TRBV9 with TRBJ2-7; 7 bases align to TRBD2. The CDR3 totals 16 residues. With V trimmed by 2 bases and J by 3 bases, 11 bases remained unmatched. CDR1 SGDLS and CDR2 YYNGEE come from the germline V gene. The CDR3 is CASSVGRERWFYEQYF. CDR3 DNA sequence: TGTGCCAGCAGCGTTGGGCGGGAGAGGTGGTTCTACGAGCAGTACTTC.

The V call is TRBV25-1, the J call TRBJ2-2, with 10 bases that match TRBD2. J lost 6 bases, V lost 7 bases, and 11 bases had no gene match. Germline CDR1 and CDR2: MGHDK and SYGVNS. The CDR3 sequence is 16 residues long. Here the CDR3 reads CASTKTGLATSGELFF. CDR3 bases: TGTGCCAGCACCAAGACGGGACTAGCGACCTCCGGGGAGCTGTTTTTT.

This chain links TRBV6-5 with TRBJ1-2; 8 bases line up with TRBD1. The CDR3 is 14 residues long. The V gene end was trimmed by 5 bases and the J gene end by 4 bases; junction bases not matched to a gene: 6. The germline V gene has CDR1 MNHEY and CDR2 SVGAGI. As DNA, the CDR3 is TGTGCCAGCAGTCAGACAGGGGCCGCCTATGGCTACACCTTC. It encodes CASSQTGAAYGYTF.

The V gene is TRBV24-1, the J gene TRBJ2-1, with unresolved D. This CDR3 comprises 13 residues. The V and J ends lost 7 bases and 8 bases respectively, with 14 bases between them. Germline-derived CDR1 and CDR2 are KGHDR and SFDVKD. The CDR3 reads CATSRRFQDEQFF. The CDR3 DNA reads TGTGCCACCAGCAGAAGGTTTCAGGATGAGCAGTTCTTC.

The DNA of the CDR3 is TGTGCCACCAGTGCCCGACCAGGACAGATTGGTTGGAGTGGCTACACCTTC. The encoded protein is CATSARPGQIGWSGYTF. J is TRBJ1-2 and V is TRBV24-1, with TRBD1 as a possible D gene (6 bases). The length of the CDR3 is 17 residues. V was shortened by 5 bases and J by 7 bases, with 25 bases between the two germline ends. CDR1 KGHDR and CDR2 SFDVKD come from the germline V gene.

This chain connects TRBV7-3 to TRBJ2-2; possible D gene TRBD2, 5 bases. Trimming removed 5 bases at V and 5 bases at J, with 18 bases between. This CDR3 has 16 amino acids. The germline V gene has CDR1 SGHTA and CDR2 FQGTGA. CDR3 amino acids: CASSPVGGSGTGELFF. CDR3 sequence (DNA): TGTGCCAGCAGCCCGGTTGGTGGGAGTGGGACCGGGGAGCTGTTTTTT.

V usage is TRBV4-3 and J usage is TRBJ1-4; the D gene is possibly TRBD1 (5 bases). This CDR3 is built from 15 residues. Trimming removed 1 base at V and 4 bases at J, with 10 bases between. CDR1 and CDR2 from the germline V gene are LGHNA and YSLEER. In nucleotides, the CDR3 is TGCGCCAGCAGCCAAGCACAGGCTTATAATGAAAAACTGTTTTTT. As protein: CASSQAQAYNEKLFF.